This paragraph covers one TCR beta chain sequence. The data derive from a study of blood T cell repertoires in COVID-19. Study-level background: T cells, B-cell-depleted T cells, or PBMCs supplied cDNA or gDNA.

Per the original methods: For nucleated cells, counts were estimated from reference gene primer amplification. Sequencing was performed with immunoSEQ multiplex PCR; in TCRdb, only in-frame clones are kept and a portion is missing. That table gives V, J and clone size, and the DNA gave D and trimming. There are some 200,000 clones in the sample; roughly 84% occur only once, and more than 9% lies in the top ten. Trimming left V 0 bases short and J 3 bases short, with 21 bases between. CDR3 length: 17 residues. Germline CDR1 is GTSNPN and CDR2 is SVGIG (reference sequence). The TCR comes from a man aged 50 to 59 with active or convalescent COVID-19. The gene calls are TRBV30 and TRBJ2-7, with D tentatively TRBD1 (5 bases). The source material was peripheral blood. This CDR3 reads CAWSVTGILPSFYEQYV. The CDR3 DNA reads TGTGCCTGGAGTGTCACAGGAATCCTCCCCTCCTTCTACGAGCAGTACGTC.